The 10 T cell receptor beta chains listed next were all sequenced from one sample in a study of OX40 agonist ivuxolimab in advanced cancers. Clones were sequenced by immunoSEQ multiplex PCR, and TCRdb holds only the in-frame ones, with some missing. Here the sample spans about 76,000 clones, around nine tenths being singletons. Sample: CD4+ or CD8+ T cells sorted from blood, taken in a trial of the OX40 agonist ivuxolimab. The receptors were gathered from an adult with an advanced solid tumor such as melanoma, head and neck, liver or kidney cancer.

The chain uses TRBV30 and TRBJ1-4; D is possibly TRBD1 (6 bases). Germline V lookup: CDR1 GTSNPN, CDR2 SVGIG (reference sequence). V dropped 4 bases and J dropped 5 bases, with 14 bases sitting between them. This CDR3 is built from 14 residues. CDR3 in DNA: TGTGCCTGGAACGTGGGGACATTAAATGAAAAACTGTTTTTT. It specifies CAWNVGTLNEKLFF.

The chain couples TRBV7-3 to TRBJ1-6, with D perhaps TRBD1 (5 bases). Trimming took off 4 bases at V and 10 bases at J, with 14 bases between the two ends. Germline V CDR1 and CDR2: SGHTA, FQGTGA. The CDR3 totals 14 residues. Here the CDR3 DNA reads TGTGCCAGCAGCTCGGGACTATCCAGGTCACCCCTCCACTTT. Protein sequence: CASSSGLSRSPLHF. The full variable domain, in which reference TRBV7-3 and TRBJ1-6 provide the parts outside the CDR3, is GAGVSQTPSNKVTEKGKYVELRCDPISGHTALYWYRQSLGQGPEFLIYFQGTGAADDSGLPNDRFFAVRPEGSVSTLKIQRTERGDSAVYLCASSSGLSRSPLHFGNGTRLTVT.

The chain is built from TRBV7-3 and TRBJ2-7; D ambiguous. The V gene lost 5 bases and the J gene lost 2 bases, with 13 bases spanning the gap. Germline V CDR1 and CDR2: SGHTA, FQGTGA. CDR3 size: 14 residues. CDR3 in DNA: TGTGCCAGCAGCCCCGCCGGGTCCCCCTACGAGCAGTACTTC. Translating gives CASSPAGSPYEQYF.

CDR3 bases: TGTGCCAGCTCGGAGGGGGGAAAAGAGACCCAGTACTTC. It translates to CASSEGGKETQYF. This chain links TRBV7-3 with TRBJ2-5; D may be TRBD1 or TRBD2 (6 bases each). This CDR3 is built from 13 residues. Trimming took off 8 bases at V and 3 bases at J, with 13 bases between the two ends. The germline CDR1 and CDR2 sequences are SGHTA and FQGTGA.

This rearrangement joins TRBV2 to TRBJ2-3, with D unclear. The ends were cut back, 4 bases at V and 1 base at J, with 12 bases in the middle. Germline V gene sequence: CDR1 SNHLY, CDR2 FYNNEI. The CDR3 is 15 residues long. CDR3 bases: TGTGCCAGCAGTGTTGATGACCCCGGCACAGATACGCAGTATTTT. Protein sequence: CASSVDDPGTDTQYF.

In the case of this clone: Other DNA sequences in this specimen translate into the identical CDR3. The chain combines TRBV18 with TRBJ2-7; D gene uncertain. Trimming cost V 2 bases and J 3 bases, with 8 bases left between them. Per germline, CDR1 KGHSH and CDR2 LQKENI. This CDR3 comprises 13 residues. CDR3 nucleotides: TGTGCCAGCTCACCAGGTACAGACTACGAGCAGTACTTC. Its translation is CASSPGTDYEQYF.

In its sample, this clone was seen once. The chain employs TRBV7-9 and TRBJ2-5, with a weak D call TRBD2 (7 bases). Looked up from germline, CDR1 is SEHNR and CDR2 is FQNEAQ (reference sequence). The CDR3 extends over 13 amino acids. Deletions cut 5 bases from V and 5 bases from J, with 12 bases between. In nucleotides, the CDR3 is TGTGCCAGCAGCACCCGGGGGGCCGAGACCCAGTACTTC. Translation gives CASSTRGAETQYF.

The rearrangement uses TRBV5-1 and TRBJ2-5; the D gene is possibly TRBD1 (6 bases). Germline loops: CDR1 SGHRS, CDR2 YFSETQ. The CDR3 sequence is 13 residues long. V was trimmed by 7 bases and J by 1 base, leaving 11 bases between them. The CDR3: CASSRDIQETQYF. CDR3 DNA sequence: TGCGCCAGCTCCCGGGACATCCAAGAGACCCAGTACTTC.

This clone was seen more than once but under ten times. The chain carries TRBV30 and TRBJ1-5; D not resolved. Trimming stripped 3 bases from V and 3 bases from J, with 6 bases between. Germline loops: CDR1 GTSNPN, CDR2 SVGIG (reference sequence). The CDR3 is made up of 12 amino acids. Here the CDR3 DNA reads TGTGCCTGGAGACAGAACAATCAGCCCCAGCATTTT. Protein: CAWRQNNQPQHF.

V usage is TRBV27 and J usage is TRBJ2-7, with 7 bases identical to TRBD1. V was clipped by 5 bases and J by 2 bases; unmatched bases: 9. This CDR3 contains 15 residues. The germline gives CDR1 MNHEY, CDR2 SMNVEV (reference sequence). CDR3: CASSTLEGGTYEQYF. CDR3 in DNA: TGTGCCAGCAGTACCCTTGAAGGGGGCACCTACGAGCAGTACTTC.